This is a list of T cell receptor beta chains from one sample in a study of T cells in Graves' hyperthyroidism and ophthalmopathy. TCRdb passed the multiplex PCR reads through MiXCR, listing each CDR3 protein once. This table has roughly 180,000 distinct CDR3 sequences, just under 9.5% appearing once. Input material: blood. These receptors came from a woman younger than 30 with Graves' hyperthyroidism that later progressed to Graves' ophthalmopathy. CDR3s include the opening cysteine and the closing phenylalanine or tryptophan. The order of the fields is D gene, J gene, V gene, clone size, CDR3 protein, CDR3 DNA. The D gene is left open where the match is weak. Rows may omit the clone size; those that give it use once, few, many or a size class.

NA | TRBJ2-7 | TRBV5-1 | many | CASSLWGTSYEQYF | TGCGCCAGCAGCTTGTGGGGGACTTCCTACGAGCAGTACTTC
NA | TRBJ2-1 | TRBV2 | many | CASSESSGGFYNEQFF | TGTGCCAGCAGTGAAAGTAGCGGAGGCTTTTACAATGAGCAGTTCTTC
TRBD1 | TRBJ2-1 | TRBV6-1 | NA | CASSETGRNERFF | TGTGCCAGCAGTGAGACAGGGCGGAATGAGCGGTTCTTC
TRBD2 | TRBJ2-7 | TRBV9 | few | CASSVGVSGLAGLQVYEQYF | TGTGCCAGCAGCGTAGGAGTTTCCGGACTAGCGGGGTTGCAGGTCTACGAGCAGTACTTC
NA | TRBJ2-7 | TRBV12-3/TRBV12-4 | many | CASRPYSGLYEQYF | TGTGCCAGCAGACCCTACAGCGGCCTCTACGAGCAGTACTTC
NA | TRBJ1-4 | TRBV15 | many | CATSRVGFNEKLFF | TGTGCCACCAGCAGAGTGGGGTTTAATGAAAAACTGTTTTTT
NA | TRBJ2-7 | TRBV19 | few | CASSIATAYEQYF | TGTGCCAGTAGTATAGCTACGGCCTACGAGCAGTACTTC
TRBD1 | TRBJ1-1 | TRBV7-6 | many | CASSLTGGLDTEAFF | TGTGCCAGCAGCTTAACAGGGGGCCTGGACACTGAAGCTTTCTTT
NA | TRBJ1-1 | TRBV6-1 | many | CASSETATNTEAFF | TGTGCCAGCAGTGAGACAGCAACGAACACTGAAGCTTTCTTT
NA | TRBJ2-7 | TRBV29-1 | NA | CSVVASNEGYEQYF | TGCAGCGTTGTAGCGTCCAACGAGGGCTACGAGCAGTACTTC
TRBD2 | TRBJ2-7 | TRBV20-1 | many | CSAYTSGRTAYEQYF | TGCAGTGCTTACACTAGCGGGAGAACCGCCTACGAGCAGTACTTC
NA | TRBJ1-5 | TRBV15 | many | CATSLRSGSNQPQHF | TGTGCCACCAGCTTGCGTAGTGGAAGCAATCAGCCCCAGCATTTT
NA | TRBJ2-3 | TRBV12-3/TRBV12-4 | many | CASSFVDTQYF | TGTGCCAGCAGTTTCGTAGATACGCAGTATTTT
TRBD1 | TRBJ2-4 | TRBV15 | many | CATSRGEDRGDIQYF | TGTGCCACCAGCAGAGGTGAGGACAGGGGAGACATTCAGTACTTC
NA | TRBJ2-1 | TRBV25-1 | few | CASSETRQGPLFAYNEQFF | TGTGCCAGCAGTGAAACGCGCCAGGGGCCGCTTTTTGCCTACAATGAGCAGTTCTTC
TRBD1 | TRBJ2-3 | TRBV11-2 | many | CASSFAKVGQAVRDTQYF | TGTGCCAGCAGCTTCGCAAAGGTGGGACAGGCTGTTCGAGATACGCAGTATTTT
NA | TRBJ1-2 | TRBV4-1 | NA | CASSQTINYGYTF | TGCGCCAGCAGCCAGACAATAAACTATGGCTACACCTTC
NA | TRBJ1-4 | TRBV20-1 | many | CSVGKLFF | TGCAGTGTGGGAAAACTGTTTTTT
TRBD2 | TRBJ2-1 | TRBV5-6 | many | CASSSPLAGGNYNEQFF | TGTGCCAGCAGCAGTCCTTTAGCGGGAGGGAACTACAATGAGCAGTTCTTC
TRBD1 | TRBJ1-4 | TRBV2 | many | CASSRTGEEKLFF | TGTGCCAGCAGCCGGACAGGGGAGGAAAAACTGTTTTTT
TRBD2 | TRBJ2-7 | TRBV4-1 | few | CASSQGTSGAAKYEQYF | TGCGCCAGCAGCCAAGGGACTAGCGGGGCCGCTAAGTACGAGCAGTACTTC
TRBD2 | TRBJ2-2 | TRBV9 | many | CASAGAGGLTGELFF | TGTGCCAGCGCAGGAGCGGGAGGGCTCACCGGGGAGCTGTTTTTT
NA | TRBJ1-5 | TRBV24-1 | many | CATTNNQDQPQHF | TGTGCCACCACCAACAACCAGGATCAGCCCCAGCATTTT
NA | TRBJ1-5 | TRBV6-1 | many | CASSEYPYGRGGGQPQHF | TGTGCCAGCAGTGAATATCCCTATGGCAGGGGTGGAGGTCAGCCCCAGCATTTT
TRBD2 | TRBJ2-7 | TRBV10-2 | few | CASRSGKSSYEQYF | TGCGCCAGTAGGAGCGGGAAAAGCTCCTACGAGCAGTACTTC
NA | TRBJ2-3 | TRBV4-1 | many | CASSQAGMGTDTQYF | TGCGCCAGCAGCCAAGCAGGGATGGGGACAGATACGCAGTATTTT
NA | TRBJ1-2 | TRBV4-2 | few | CASSHSDPTNYGYTF | TGTGCCAGCAGCCACTCAGACCCTACTAACTATGGCTACACCTTC
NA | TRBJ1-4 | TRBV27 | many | CASSLWPRGNEKLFF | TGTGCCAGCAGTTTATGGCCTCGGGGTAATGAAAAACTGTTTTTT
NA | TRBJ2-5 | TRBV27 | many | CASSLFRHEQETQYF | TGTGCCAGCAGTTTATTTCGACACGAACAAGAGACCCAGTACTTC
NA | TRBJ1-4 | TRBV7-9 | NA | CASSNDLYDEKLFF | TGTGCCAGCAGCAACGACCTCTATGATGAAAAACTGTTTTTT